This T cell receptor beta chain was recorded in a study of blood T cell repertoires in COVID-19. Study-wide background: Sample material is recorded as cDNA or gDNA derived from T cells, B-cell-depleted T cells, or PBMCs.

Enrolled through a virtual design, the participants were between about 18 and 100 years of age and came from under 25 US areas. Cohort assignment relied on participant-reported clinical history. Authors' analysis steps: Counts of nucleated cells, estimated from reference gene primer amplification, were obtained. The protocol was immunoSEQ multiplex PCR, while the TCRdb copy is restricted to in-frame clones and leaves out a portion. The V and J calls and clone size come from that table; D and trimming were worked out from the DNA. Counted here are 150,000 to 200,000 clones, roughly 84% occurring once; the ten biggest clones make up 0.95% to 1.5%. CDR3 length: 16 amino acids. Trimming removed 5 bases from V and 2 bases from J; junction bases left unmatched: 10. CDR1 is LNHDA, CDR2 SQIVND, per germline (reference sequence).

The chain links TRBV19 to TRBJ1-2, with 8 nucleotides matching TRBD1. Input material: PBMCs or T cells enriched from blood (not recorded which). The clonotype comes from a human donor with acute COVID-19. The donor label of this sample is uncertain. The CDR3 sequence is CASSPPTGTGNYGYTF. CDR3 DNA: TGTGCCAGTAGTCCTCCCACCGGGACAGGAAACTATGGCTACACCTTC.